The T cell receptor (beta chain) under discussion was sequenced for a study of CD8+ T cells in alopecia areata. Overall study findings and caveats: Normal skin's resident alphabeta T cells are also sequenced in scalp samples. For lesional scalp, especially alopecia totalis/universalis, clonality was higher than in normal scalp. TCRs were shared less clearly across patients than in mice, possibly for HLA-related reasons.

Alopecia areata patients had lesional scalp punch biopsies and peripheral blood taken from them. Following extraction, RNA underwent reverse transcription to cDNA, which served as the sequencing template. Method: immunoSEQ multiplex PCR; TCRdb's copy keeps in-frame clones and lacks some. This table holds fewer than 100,000 clones, nearly 45% found once. The CDR3 has 15 residues. Germline V gene lookup returns CDR1 SQVTM and CDR2 ANQGSEA. The trim removed 1 base at V and 2 bases at J, leaving 6 bases unmatched. Of note for this clone: Antigen unknown.

Specimen: CD4+ T cells sorted from blood. The chain carries TRBV29-1 and TRBJ2-3, with 7 nucleotides matching TRBD2. The sequence derives from a human donor with alopecia areata. The CDR3 DNA sequence: TGCAGCGTTGAAGGGGCGGGAGCTAACACAGATACGCAGTATTTT. Amino acid sequence: CSVEGAGANTDTQYF.